This T cell receptor beta chain appears in the sequencing data of a study of T cell responses to AZD1222 COVID-19 vaccine. TCRdb's table, derived via immunoSEQ multiplex PCR, lists solely in-frame clones and lacks some. The table records approximately 150,000 clones, roughly 85% of them present only once. The junction had 11 bases not matched to a gene; V was cut back by 4 bases and J by 2 bases. The CDR3 is 17 residues long. A remark on this clone: Its cognate antigen is unknown.

Points from the study as a whole: A rise in Spike-specific TCR breadth and depth followed two AZD1222 doses.

Sample: peripheral blood, taken 28 days after the second AZD1222 dose. The V gene is TRBV5-3, the J gene TRBJ2-7; TRBD2 matches 11 bases. TRBV5-3 is an ORF; its function is uncertain. This receptor was identified in an adult who received the AZD1222 COVID-19 vaccine. The DNA of the CDR3 is TGTGCCAGAAGCGACCCCGGAGGGACTAGCGGACCCTACGAGCAGTACTTC. Translation gives CARSDPGGTSGPYEQYF.